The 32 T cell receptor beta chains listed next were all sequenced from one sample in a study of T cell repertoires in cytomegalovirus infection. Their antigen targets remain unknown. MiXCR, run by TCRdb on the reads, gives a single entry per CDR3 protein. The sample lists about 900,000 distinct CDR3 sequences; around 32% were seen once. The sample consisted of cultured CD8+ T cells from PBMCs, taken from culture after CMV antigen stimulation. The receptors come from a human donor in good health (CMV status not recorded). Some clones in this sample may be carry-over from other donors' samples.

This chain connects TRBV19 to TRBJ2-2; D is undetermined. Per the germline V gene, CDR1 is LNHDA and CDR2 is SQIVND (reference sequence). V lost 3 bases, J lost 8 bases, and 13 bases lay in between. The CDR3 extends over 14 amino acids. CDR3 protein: CASSMVTLTGELFF. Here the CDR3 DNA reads TGTGCCAGTAGTATGGTGACTCTCACTGGGGAGCTGTTTTTT.

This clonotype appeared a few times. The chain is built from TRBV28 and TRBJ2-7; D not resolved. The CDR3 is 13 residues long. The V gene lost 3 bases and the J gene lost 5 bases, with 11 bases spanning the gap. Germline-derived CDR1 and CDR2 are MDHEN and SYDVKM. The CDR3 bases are TGTGCCAGCAGTTTCGACGTCCCCCACGAGCAGTACGTC. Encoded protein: CASSFDVPHEQYV.

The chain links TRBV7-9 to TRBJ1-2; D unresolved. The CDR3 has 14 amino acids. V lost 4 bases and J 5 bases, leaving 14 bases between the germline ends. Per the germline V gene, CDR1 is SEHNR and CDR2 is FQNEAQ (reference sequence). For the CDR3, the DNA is TGTGCCAGCAGCTCATTAAGGGAACCATATGGCTACACCTTC. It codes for CASSSLREPYGYTF. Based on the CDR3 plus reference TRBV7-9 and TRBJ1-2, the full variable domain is DTGVSQNPRHKITKRGQNVTFRCDPISEHNRLYWYRQTLGQGPEFLTYFQNEAQLEKSRLLSDRFSAERPKGSFSTLEIQRTEQGDSAMYLCASSSLREPYGYTFGSGTRLTVV.

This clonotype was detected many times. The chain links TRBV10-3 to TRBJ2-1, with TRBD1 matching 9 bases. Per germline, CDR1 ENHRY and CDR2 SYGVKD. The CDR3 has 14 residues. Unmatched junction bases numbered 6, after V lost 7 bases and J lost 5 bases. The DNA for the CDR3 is TGTGCCATCAATGGGGGACAGGGAAACAATGAGCAGTTCTTC. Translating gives CAINGGQGNNEQFF.

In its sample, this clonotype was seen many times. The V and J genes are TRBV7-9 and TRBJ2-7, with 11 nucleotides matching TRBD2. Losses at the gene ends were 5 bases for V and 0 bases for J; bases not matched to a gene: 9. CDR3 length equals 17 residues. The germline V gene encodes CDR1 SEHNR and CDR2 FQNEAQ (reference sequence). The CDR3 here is CASSPTSGGQLSYEQYF. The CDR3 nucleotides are TGTGCCAGCAGCCCAACTAGCGGGGGCCAACTCTCCTACGAGCAGTACTTC.

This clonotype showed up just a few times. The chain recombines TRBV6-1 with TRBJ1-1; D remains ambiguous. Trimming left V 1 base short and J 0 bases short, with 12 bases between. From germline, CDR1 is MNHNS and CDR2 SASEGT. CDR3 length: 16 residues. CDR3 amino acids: CASSEDPGPVNTEAFF. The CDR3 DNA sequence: TGTGCCAGCAGTGAAGACCCAGGTCCGGTGAACACTGAAGCTTTCTTT.

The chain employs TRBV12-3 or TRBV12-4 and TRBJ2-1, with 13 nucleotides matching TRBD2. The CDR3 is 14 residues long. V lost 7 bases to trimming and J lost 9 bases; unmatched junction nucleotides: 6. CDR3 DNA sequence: TGTGCCAGCACCCTGACTAGCGGGGGGTTTGAGCAGTTCTTC. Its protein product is CASTLTSGGFEQFF.

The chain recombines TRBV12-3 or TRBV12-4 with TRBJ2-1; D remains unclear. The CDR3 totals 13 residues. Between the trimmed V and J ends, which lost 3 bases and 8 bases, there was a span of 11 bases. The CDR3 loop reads CASSFTVYDEQFF. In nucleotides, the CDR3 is TGTGCCAGCAGTTTCACAGTTTACGATGAGCAGTTCTTC.

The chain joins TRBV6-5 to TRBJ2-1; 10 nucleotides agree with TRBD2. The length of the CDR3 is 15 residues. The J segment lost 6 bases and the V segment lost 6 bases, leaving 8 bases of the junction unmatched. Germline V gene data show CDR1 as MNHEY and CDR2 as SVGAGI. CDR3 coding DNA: TGTGCCAGCAGGACCGGGACTAGCGTTTTCAATGAGCAGTTCTTC. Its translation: CASRTGTSVFNEQFF.

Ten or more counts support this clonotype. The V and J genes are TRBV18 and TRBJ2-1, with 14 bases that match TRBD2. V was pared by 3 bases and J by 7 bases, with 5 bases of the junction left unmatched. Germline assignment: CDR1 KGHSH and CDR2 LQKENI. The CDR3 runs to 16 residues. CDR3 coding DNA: TGTGCCAGCTCACCCGGACTAGCGGGGGGTTCTAATGAGCAGTTCTTC. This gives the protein CASSPGLAGGSNEQFF.

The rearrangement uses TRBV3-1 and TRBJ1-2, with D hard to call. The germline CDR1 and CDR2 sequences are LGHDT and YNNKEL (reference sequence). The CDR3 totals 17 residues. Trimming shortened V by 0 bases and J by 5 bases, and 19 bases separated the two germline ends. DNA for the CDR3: TGTGCCAGCAGCCAAGAGTCGCACAACAGAGGGTTTTATGGCTACACCTTC. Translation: CASSQESHNRGFYGYTF.

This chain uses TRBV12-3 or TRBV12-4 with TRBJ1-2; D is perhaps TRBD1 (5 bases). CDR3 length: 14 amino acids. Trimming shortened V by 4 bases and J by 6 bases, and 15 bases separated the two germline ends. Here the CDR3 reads CASSYLGGGNGYTF. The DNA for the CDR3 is TGTGCCAGCAGTTACCTCGGGGGTGGAAATGGCTACACCTTC.

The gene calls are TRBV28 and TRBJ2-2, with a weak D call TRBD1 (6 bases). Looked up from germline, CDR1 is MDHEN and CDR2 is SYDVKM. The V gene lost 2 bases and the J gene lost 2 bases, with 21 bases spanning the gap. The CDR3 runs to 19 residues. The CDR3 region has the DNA TGTGCCAGCAGTTTAATCCCAGGGGTAGCTCAAATAAACACCGGGGAGCTGTTTTTT. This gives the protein CASSLIPGVAQINTGELFF.

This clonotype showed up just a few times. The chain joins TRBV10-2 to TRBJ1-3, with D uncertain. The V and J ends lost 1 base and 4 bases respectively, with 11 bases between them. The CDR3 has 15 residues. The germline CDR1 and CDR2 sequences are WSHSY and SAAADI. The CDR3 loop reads CASSELGADGNTIYF. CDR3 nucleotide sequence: TGCGCCAGCAGTGAGTTGGGAGCCGACGGAAACACCATATATTTT.

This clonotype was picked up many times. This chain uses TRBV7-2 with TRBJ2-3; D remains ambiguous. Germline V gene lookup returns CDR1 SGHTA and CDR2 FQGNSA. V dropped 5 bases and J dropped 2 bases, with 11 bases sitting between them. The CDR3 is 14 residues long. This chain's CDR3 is CASSPLVHTDTQYF. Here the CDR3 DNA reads TGTGCCAGCAGCCCCTTGGTCCACACAGATACGCAGTATTTT.

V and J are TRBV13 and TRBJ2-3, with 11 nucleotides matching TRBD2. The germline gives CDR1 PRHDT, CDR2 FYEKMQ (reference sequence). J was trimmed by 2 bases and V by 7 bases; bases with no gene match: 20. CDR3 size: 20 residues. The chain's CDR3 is CASNLVGDSGGAFPTDTQYF. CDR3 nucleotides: TGTGCCAGCAACTTGGTCGGTGATAGCGGGGGGGCCTTCCCCACAGATACGCAGTATTTT.

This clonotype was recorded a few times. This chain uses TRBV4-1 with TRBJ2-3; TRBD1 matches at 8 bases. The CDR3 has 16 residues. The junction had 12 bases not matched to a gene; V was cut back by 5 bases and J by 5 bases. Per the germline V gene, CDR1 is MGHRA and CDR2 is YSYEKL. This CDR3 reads CASSSSETGVGDTQYF. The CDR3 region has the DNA TGCGCCAGCAGCTCGTCCGAGACAGGGGTGGGAGATACGCAGTATTTT.

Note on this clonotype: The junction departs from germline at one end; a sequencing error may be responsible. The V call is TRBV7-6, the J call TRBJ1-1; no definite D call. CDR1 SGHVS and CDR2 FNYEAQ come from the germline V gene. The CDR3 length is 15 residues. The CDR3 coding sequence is TGTGCCAGCAGCCCGACGGGATTCATGAACCCTGAAGCTTTCTTT. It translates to CASSPTGFMNPEAFF.

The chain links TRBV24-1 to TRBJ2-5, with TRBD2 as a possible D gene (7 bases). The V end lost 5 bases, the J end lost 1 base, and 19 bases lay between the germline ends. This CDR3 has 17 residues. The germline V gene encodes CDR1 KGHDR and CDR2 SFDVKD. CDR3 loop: CATSVIPRGAGQETQYF. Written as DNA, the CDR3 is TGTGCCACCAGTGTCATACCACGGGGGGCCGGCCAAGAGACCCAGTACTTC.

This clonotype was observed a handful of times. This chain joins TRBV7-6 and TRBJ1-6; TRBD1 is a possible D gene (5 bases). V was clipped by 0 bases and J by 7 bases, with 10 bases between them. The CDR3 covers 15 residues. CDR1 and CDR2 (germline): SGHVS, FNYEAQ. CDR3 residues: CASSLAGGTNSPLHF. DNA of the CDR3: TGTGCCAGCAGCTTAGCGGGGGGAACGAATTCACCCCTCCACTTT.

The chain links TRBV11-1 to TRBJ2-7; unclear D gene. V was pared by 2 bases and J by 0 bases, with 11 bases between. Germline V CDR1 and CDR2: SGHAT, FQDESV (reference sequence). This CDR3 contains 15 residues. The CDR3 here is CASSLKRFVSYEQYF. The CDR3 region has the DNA TGTGCCAGCAGCTTAAAACGGTTCGTCTCCTACGAGCAGTACTTC.

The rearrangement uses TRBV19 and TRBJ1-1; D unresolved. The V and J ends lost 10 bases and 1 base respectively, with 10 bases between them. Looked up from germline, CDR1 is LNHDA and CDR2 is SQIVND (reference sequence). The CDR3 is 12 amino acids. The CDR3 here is CATRSGNTEAFF. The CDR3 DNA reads TGTGCCACCCGCTCAGGGAACACTGAAGCTTTCTTT.

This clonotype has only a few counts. The chain's CDR3 is CASSHEGHTQYF. The CDR3 coding sequence is TGTGCCAGCAGCCACGAGGGCCATACGCAGTATTTT. This chain joins TRBV7-9 and TRBJ2-3; a possible D gene is TRBD2 (5 bases). Trimming cost V 5 bases and J 7 bases, with 10 bases left between them. The CDR3 totals 12 residues. Germline CDR1 reads SEHNR; CDR2 reads FQNEAQ (reference sequence).

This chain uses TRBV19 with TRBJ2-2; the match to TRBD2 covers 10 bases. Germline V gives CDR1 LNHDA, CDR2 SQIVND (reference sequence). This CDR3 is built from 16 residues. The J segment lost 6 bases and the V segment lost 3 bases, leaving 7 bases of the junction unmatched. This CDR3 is CASSMGSGGAAGELFF. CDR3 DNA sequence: TGTGCCAGTAGTATGGGGAGCGGGGGGGCGGCCGGGGAGCTGTTTTTT.

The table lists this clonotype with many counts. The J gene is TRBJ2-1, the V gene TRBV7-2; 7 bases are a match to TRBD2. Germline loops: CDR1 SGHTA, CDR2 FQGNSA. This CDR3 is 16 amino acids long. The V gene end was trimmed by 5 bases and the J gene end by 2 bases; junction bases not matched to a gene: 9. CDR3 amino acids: CASSGTSSGTYNEQFF. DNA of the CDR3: TGTGCCAGCAGCGGGACGTCTAGCGGAACCTACAATGAGCAGTTCTTC.

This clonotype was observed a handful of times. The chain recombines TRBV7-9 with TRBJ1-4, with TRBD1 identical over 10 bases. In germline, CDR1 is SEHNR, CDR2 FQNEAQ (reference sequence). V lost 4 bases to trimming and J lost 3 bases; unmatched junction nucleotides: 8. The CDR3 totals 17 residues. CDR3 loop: CASSSPGQGPPNEKLFF. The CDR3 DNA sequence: TGTGCCAGCAGCTCCCCGGGACAGGGGCCCCCTAATGAAAAACTGTTTTTT.

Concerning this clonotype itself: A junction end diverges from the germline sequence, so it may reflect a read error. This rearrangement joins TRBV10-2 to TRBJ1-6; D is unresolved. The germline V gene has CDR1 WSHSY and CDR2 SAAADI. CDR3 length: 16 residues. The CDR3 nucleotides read TGTGCCAGCAGTGAGATACGAGGGAACTATAATTCACCCCTCCACTTT. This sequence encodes CASSEIRGNYNSPLHF.

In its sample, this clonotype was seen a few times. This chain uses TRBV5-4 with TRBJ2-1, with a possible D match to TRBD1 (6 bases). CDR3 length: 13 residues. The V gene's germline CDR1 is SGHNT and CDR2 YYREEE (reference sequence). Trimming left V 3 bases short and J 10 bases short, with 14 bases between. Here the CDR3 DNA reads TGTGCCAGCAGCTCCCCTCTGAGGGGGGAGCAGTTCTTC. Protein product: CASSSPLRGEQFF.

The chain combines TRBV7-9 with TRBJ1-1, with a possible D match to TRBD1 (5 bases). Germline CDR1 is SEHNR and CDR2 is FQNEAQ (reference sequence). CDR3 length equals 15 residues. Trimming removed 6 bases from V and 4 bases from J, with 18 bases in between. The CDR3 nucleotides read TGTGCCAGCAGGGATGGCGGGGCTAGGGGCACTGAAGCTTTCTTT. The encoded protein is CASRDGGARGTEAFF.

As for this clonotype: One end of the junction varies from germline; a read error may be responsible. The DNA of the CDR3 is TGTGCCAGTAGGATAGGACGCCCCAACACTGAAGCTTTCTTT. Translation gives CASRIGRPNTEAFF. V and J are TRBV19 and TRBJ1-1; D is uncertain. Per the germline V gene, CDR1 is LNHDA and CDR2 is SQIVND (reference sequence). The CDR3 has 14 amino acids.

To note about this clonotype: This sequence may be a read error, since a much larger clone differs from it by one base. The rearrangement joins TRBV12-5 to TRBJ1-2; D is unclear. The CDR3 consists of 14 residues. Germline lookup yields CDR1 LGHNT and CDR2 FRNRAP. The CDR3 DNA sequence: TGTGCTAGTGGTTTTTCCGCTCCTAACTATGACTACACCTTC. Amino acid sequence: CASGFSAPNYDYTF.

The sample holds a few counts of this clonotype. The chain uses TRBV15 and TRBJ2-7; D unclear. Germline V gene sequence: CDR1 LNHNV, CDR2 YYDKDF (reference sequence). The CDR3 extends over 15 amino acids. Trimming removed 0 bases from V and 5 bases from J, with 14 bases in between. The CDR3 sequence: CATSREGLPRDEQYF. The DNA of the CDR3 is TGTGCCACCAGCAGAGAGGGCCTTCCAAGGGACGAGCAGTACTTC.